The rows below give T cell receptor beta chains drawn from one sample of a study of shared clonotypes between healthy human individuals. Clones were sequenced by immunoSEQ multiplex PCR, and TCRdb holds only the in-frame ones, with some missing. The sample yields around 1,900,000 clones, 93% seen once. What was sequenced was naive CD8+ T cells from PBMCs. The receptors here all came from a man younger than 35 in good health. Some clones in this sample may be carry-over from other donors' samples. CDR3s include the opening cysteine and the closing phenylalanine or tryptophan. A D gene is named only where the DNA matches it firmly. Size values are once, few and many counts, or a class for expanded clones, and some rows have none.

V gene,J gene,clone size,D gene,CDR3 length,CDR3 DNA,CDR3 protein
TRBV15,TRBJ1-5,NA,TRBD1,17,TGTGCCACCAGCCCGGACAGGGTATTCTATAGCAATCAGCCCCAGCATTTT,CATSPDRVFYSNQPQHF
TRBV7-3,TRBJ2-2,NA,NA,17,TGTGCCAGCAGCCCAGACCCCGCTTACTTAAACACCGGGGAGCTGTTTTTT,CASSPDPAYLNTGELFF
TRBV10-2,TRBJ1-2,NA,NA,15,TGCGCCAGCAGAGACAGGTCTGACGCTCACGATGGCTACACCTTC,CASRDRSDAHDGYTF
TRBV28,TRBJ2-7,NA,NA,12,TGTGCCAGCAGCCCAGCCTCCTACGAGCAGTACTTC,CASSPASYEQYF
TRBV9,TRBJ1-5,NA,NA,14,TGTGCCAGCAGCACCGGAGGGGGTAATCAGCCCCAGCATTTT,CASSTGGGNQPQHF
TRBV6-6,TRBJ2-7,NA,NA,12,TGTGCCAGCAGTTACTCGTTCCACGAGCAGTACTTC,CASSYSFHEQYF
TRBV15,TRBJ1-5,NA,TRBD1,17,TGTGCCACCAGCCCAAATGCGGCGACAGGGAGCAATCAGCCCCAGCATTTT,CATSPNAATGSNQPQHF
TRBV10-3,TRBJ2-1,NA,NA,14,TGTGCCATCAGTCCAGTATTAGCCTACAATGAGCAGTTCTTC,CAISPVLAYNEQFF
TRBV2,TRBJ2-3,NA,NA,16,TGTGCCAGCAGTGAAGGGTGGGCAGGGGGGTCAGATACGCAGTATTTT,CASSEGWAGGSDTQYF
TRBV5-1,TRBJ2-5,NA,TRBD2,18,TGCGCCAGCAGCCTGGGATTTTACGGCGGGGGGTCGGAAGAGACCCAGTACTTC,CASSLGFYGGGSEETQYF
TRBV29-1,TRBJ1-3,NA,NA,12,TGCAGCGTTGAAGGCTCTGGAAACACCATATATTTT,CSVEGSGNTIYF
TRBV7-8,TRBJ1-1,NA,NA,16,TGTGCCAGCAGCCGCGTATCATTTTTCGATCGAACAACGACTTTCTTT,CASSRVSFFDRTTTFF
TRBV7-3,TRBJ2-3,NA,NA,15,TGTGCCAGCAGCACCGGGGGATATACCACAGATACGCAGTATTTT,CASSTGGYTTDTQYF
TRBV4-1,TRBJ2-1,NA,TRBD2,15,TGCGCCAGCAGCCTCGCTAGCGGCTCCTACAATGAGCAGTTCTTC,CASSLASGSYNEQFF
TRBV7-9,TRBJ2-3,NA,NA,16,TGTGCCAGCAGCCCAAAGGACACCTCTAGCACAGATACGCAGTATTTT,CASSPKDTSSTDTQYF
TRBV2,TRBJ2-7,NA,NA,13,TGTGCCAGCAGTGAAGCGGGAGTGTACGAGCAGTACTTC,CASSEAGVYEQYF
TRBV9,TRBJ2-7,NA,NA,14,TGTGCCAGCAGCGTAGGCGGGAATGCCTACGAGCAGTACTTC,CASSVGGNAYEQYF
TRBV6-5,TRBJ2-7,NA,NA,15,TGTGCCAGCAGTTACACTCTGACGGACCTCAGCGAGCAGTACTTC,CASSYTLTDLSEQYF
TRBV5-1,TRBJ2-7,NA,NA,14,TGCGCCAGCAGCCCGCTGGGGGGCGGCTACGAGCAGTACTTC,CASSPLGGGYEQYF
TRBV7-6,TRBJ2-1,NA,TRBD2,15,TGTGCCAGCAGCTTAATCTCTAGCGGGAGTAGGGAGCAGTTCTTC,CASSLISSGSREQFF
TRBV11-2,TRBJ2-1,NA,NA,15,TGTGCCAGCAGCGCCGAGCTAGTTACCTACAATGAGCAGTTCTTC,CASSAELVTYNEQFF
TRBV5-1,TRBJ2-5,NA,TRBD2,17,TGCGCCAGCAGCTCCTCCGGGACTAGCGACTTCCAAGAGACCCAGTACTTC,CASSSSGTSDFQETQYF
TRBV27,TRBJ1-1,NA,NA,13,TGTGCCAGCAGCCCCCACGGGAACACTGAAGCTTTCTTT,CASSPHGNTEAFF
TRBV5-1,TRBJ2-3,NA,NA,16,TGCGCCAGCAGCTTTATAAGGATGCGGACCACAGATACGCAGTATTTT,CASSFIRMRTTDTQYF
TRBV4-1,TRBJ1-5,NA,NA,15,TGCGCCAGCAGCCATGGCGTCGGGGTCAATCAGCCCCAGCATTTT,CASSHGVGVNQPQHF
TRBV29-1,TRBJ2-7,NA,NA,15,TGCAGCGTTGAAGGGGGAGATAGCGCCCGTGGGGAGCAGTACTTC,CSVEGGDSARGEQYF
TRBV4-3,TRBJ2-7,NA,NA,13,TGCGCCAGCAGCCAAGATCCTGGCGGCCAGCGGTACTTC,CASSQDPGGQRYF
TRBV5-1,TRBJ1-2,NA,NA,15,TGCGCCAGCAGCTTGGAGGGACAATCGGACTATGGCTACACCTTC,CASSLEGQSDYGYTF
TRBV7-2,TRBJ2-6,NA,TRBD2,18,TGTGCCAGCAGCTTAAGGGTTAGCGGGGTCTCTGGGGCCAACGTCCTGACTTTC,CASSLRVSGVSGANVLTF
TRBV19,TRBJ2-7,NA,TRBD1,14,TGTGCCAGTAGTATAGGCCCAGGGGGCTACGAGCAGTACTTC,CASSIGPGGYEQYF
TRBV29-1,TRBJ1-3,NA,NA,13,TGCAGCGTTCAACAGAGCTCTGGAAACACCATATATTTT,CSVQQSSGNTIYF
TRBV18,TRBJ2-5,NA,TRBD1,17,TGTGCCAGCTCACCGTTACAGGGGGCTCCCTACCAAGAGACCCAGTACTTC,CASSPLQGAPYQETQYF
TRBV4-2,TRBJ1-1,NA,NA,18,TGTGCCAGCAGCCCATTTACAGGGTATCCGTCTCCAGGCACTGAAGCTTTCTTT,CASSPFTGYPSPGTEAFF
TRBV9,TRBJ2-3,NA,NA,14,TGTGCCAGCAGTGCTAGCGACTTTGGAGATACGCAGTATTTT,CASSASDFGDTQYF
TRBV15,TRBJ2-1,NA,TRBD1,15,TGTGCCACCAGCGAGTCTGGGGACAGGGACAATGAGCAGTTCTTC,CATSESGDRDNEQFF
TRBV27,TRBJ2-7,NA,TRBD1,14,TGTGCCAGCAGTCCACAGGGGTTCGCCTACGAGCAGTACTTC,CASSPQGFAYEQYF
TRBV7-9,TRBJ2-2,few,NA,17,TGTGCCAGCAGTCTACAAGAGGGTAGCGCGATTACCGGGGAGCTGTTTTTT,CASSLQEGSAITGELFF
TRBV19,TRBJ2-3,NA,TRBD2,14,TGTGCCAGTAGTCCATTAGCGGGGACAGATACGCAGTATTTT,CASSPLAGTDTQYF
TRBV4-3,TRBJ1-2,NA,TRBD1,16,TGCGCCAGCAGCCAAGGAACCGGGACAGCTAACTATGGCTACACCTTC,CASSQGTGTANYGYTF
TRBV7-9,TRBJ2-2,NA,TRBD1,15,TGTGCCAGCGGAACCCGGGACAGGGGGATCGGGGAGCTGTTTTTT,CASGTRDRGIGELFF
TRBV14,TRBJ2-1,NA,TRBD2,16,TGTGCCAGCAGCCCCATTGGGAGGGCCCCCTACAATGAGCAGTTCTTC,CASSPIGRAPYNEQFF
TRBV9,TRBJ2-7,NA,TRBD2,14,TGTGCCAGCAGGACTAGCGGGAGCTTCTACGAGCAGTACTTC,CASRTSGSFYEQYF
TRBV7-9,TRBJ2-7,NA,TRBD1,14,TGTGCCAGCAGCAAAGGGGGGACAGGGTACGAGCAGTACTTC,CASSKGGTGYEQYF
TRBV28,TRBJ2-5,NA,NA,14,TGTGCCAGCAGTTTAGTTGGTGTTCTAGAGACCCAGTACTTC,CASSLVGVLETQYF
TRBV14,TRBJ2-7,NA,NA,16,TGTGCCAGCAGCCAAGTAGGAGGACAGACCAAAGGGCGGAAGTACTTC,CASSQVGGQTKGRKYF
TRBV7-9,TRBJ2-1,NA,TRBD1,16,TGTGCCAGCAGCTTAGTCGGACAGGGTGTAACCAATGAGCAGTTCTTC,CASSLVGQGVTNEQFF
TRBV19,TRBJ2-7,NA,TRBD1,16,TGTGCCAGTAGTGTACACAACAGGGGGCGTTTCTACGAGCAGTACTTC,CASSVHNRGRFYEQYF
TRBV5-4,TRBJ1-2,NA,TRBD1,16,TGTGCCAGCGGACCCGGGACAGGGGAGCAGGATTATGGCTACACCTTC,CASGPGTGEQDYGYTF
TRBV10-3,TRBJ2-3,NA,NA,15,TGTGCCATCAGGACCCGGGACACCCGCACAGATACGCAGTATTTT,CAIRTRDTRTDTQYF
TRBV5-8,TRBJ2-5,NA,NA,13,TGTGCCAGCAGCTTGCGTCCTCCAGAGACCCAGTACTTC,CASSLRPPETQYF
TRBV28,TRBJ1-5,NA,NA,13,TGTGCCAGCACCCGACGGGCTGATGAGCCCCAGCATTTT,CASTRRADEPQHF
TRBV6-1,TRBJ2-1,once,NA,12,TGTGCCAGCAGAGTGGCCTACAATGAGCAGTTCTTC,CASRVAYNEQFF
TRBV30,TRBJ1-2,NA,TRBD1,14,TGTGCCTGGAACGACAGGGGGGTTTTCTATGGCTACACCTTC,CAWNDRGVFYGYTF
TRBV19,TRBJ2-6,NA,NA,19,TGTGCCAGTAATTCTAGGTTTTGGGGATCCCCCTCTGGGGCCAACGTCCTGACTTTC,CASNSRFWGSPSGANVLTF
TRBV27,TRBJ1-2,NA,NA,18,TGTGCCAGCAGTTTCGCCCAAGCTGAATTAGGCGAGGATTATGGCTACACCTTC,CASSFAQAELGEDYGYTF
TRBV5-6,TRBJ2-6,NA,NA,13,TGTGCCAGCACTCCTGGGGGGGCCAACGTCCTGACTTTC,CASTPGGANVLTF
TRBV15,TRBJ1-3,once,NA,15,TGTGCCACCAGGGACAGCCCGATCTCTGGAAACACCATATATTTT,CATRDSPISGNTIYF